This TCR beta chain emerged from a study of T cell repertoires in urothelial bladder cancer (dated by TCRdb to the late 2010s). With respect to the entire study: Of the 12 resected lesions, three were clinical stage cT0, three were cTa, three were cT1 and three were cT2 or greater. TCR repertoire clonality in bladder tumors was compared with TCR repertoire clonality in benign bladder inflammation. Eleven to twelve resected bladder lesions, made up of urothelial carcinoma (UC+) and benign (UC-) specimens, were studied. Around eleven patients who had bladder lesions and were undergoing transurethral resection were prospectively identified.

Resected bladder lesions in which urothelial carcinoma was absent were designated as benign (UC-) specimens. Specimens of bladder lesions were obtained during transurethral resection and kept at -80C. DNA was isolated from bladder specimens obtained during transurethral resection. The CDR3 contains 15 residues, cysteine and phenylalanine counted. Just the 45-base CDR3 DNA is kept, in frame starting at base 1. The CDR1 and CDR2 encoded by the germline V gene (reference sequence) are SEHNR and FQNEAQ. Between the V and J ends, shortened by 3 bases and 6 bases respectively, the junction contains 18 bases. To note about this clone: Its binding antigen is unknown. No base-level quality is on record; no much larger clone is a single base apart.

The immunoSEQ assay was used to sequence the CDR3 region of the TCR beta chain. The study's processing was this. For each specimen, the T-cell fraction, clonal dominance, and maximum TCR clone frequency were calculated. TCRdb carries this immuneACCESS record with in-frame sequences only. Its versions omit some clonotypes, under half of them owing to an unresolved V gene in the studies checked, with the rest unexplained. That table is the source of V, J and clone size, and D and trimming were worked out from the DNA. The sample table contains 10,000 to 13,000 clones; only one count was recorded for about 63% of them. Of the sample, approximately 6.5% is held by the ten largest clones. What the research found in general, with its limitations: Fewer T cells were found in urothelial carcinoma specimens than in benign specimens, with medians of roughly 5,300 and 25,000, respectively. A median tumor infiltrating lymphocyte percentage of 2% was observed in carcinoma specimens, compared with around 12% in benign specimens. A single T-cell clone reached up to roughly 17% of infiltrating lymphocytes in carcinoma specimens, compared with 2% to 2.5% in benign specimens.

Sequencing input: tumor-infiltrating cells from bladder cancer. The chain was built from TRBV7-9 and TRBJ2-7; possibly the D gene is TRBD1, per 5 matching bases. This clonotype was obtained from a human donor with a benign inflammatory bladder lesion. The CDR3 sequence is CASSFYKGLLREQYF. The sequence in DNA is TGTGCCAGCAGCTTTTACAAGGGGCTATTACGCGAGCAGTACTTC. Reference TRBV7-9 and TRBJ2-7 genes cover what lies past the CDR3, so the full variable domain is DTGVSQNPRHKITKRGQNVTFRCDPISEHNRLYWYRQTLGQGPEFLTYFQNEAQLEKSRLLSDRFSAERPKGSFSTLEIQRTEQGDSAMYLCASSFYKGLLREQYFGPGTRLTVT.